The sequence of this TCR beta chain was determined in a study of immune evolution from preneoplasia to lung adenocarcinoma. General observations from the study: Normal lung had highest clonality; later lesions appeared denser, more diverse. Top clone share appeared to fall from AAH through AIS, MIA, adenocarcinoma. Compared with EGFR-mutant or double wild-type lesions, KRAS-mutant nodules were more clonal.

V lost 2 bases, J lost 9 bases, and 5 bases stayed unmatched. Germline V CDR1 and CDR2: SNHLY, FYNNEI. The CDR3 extends over 15 amino acids. Comments on this clone: What it binds is unknown.

Libraries were prepared by immunoSEQ multiplex PCR; TCRdb keeps only in-frame clonotypes and omits some of them. The sample has about 6,400 clones; nearly 80% are singletons. Two lung cancer pathologists independently confirmed each histologic diagnosis. The sequence derives from a person in their sixties or seventies with lung adenocarcinoma. Sequencing input: FFPE minimally invasive lung adenocarcinoma tissue. The chain joins TRBV2 to TRBJ2-7; 15 nucleotides match TRBD2. CDR3 bases: TGTGCCAGCAGTGAATCCGGACTAGCGGGGGGGCGGCAGTACTTC. Translating gives CASSESGLAGGRQYF.